This TCR beta chain stems from a study of cytomegalovirus exposure and HLA in healthy donors. Study overall: Prior work identified 100 million to 130 million unique TCR beta sequences in roughly 190 million T cells. Study observations and caveats: The majority of TCR sequences were rare, yet some public TCRs appeared in many donors. A previous analysis found most TCR beta V segments productive roughly 87% or roughly 30% of the time.

This clone was detected only a few times. The antigen remains unidentified. The PCR employed 60 Vbeta primers together with 13 Jbeta primers. Method: immunoSEQ multiplex PCR; TCRdb's copy keeps in-frame clones and lacks some. The sample yields some 190,000 clones, approximately 70% seen once. V lost 5 bases and J 0 bases, leaving 11 bases between the germline ends. The CDR3 has 15 residues. Germline V gene data show CDR1 as SNHLY and CDR2 as FYNNEI. V is TRBV2 and J is TRBJ1-5; the D is unclear. Sequences were obtained from PBMCs. The receptor comes from a woman aged 30 to 39 in good health and CMV-seropositive. CDR3 in DNA: TGTGCCAGCAGTCCCCCAGTAACTAGCAATCAGCCCCAGCATTTT. Its protein is CASSPPVTSNQPQHF. The variable domain in full, completed from reference TRBV2 and TRBJ1-5, reads EPEVTQTPSHQVTQMGQEVILRCVPISNHLYFYWYRQILGQKVEFLVSFYNNEISEKSEIFDDQFSVERPDGSNFTLKIRSTKLEDSAMYFCASSPPVTSNQPQHFGDGTRLSIL.